Listed below are T cell receptor beta chains from one sample, sequenced in a study of regulatory T cells in long-lasting Graves disease. TCRdb reprocessed the multiplex PCR reads with MiXCR, giving one entry per CDR3 protein. The sample yields approximately 400,000 distinct CDR3 sequences, more than 13% seen once. These data are also associated with another study on T cells in Graves' hyperthyroidism and ophthalmopathy.

This sample comprised peripheral blood mononuclear cells (PBMCs), obtained at new diagnosis, from a patient treated with antithyroid drugs. These TCRs come from a young woman with Graves disease. Each CDR3 is given with its conserved first and last residue. Each record gives: V gene, clone size, J gene, D gene, CDR3 DNA, CDR3 protein. The D gene is left open where the match is weak. A row's size may be missing; if present it is once, few, many or a size class.

>TRBV6-5|few|TRBJ1-4|-
TGTGCCAGCAGTTACGCCCAGGGTAATGAAAAACTGTTTTTT
CASSYAQGNEKLFF
>TRBV6-1|-|TRBJ1-1|-
TGTGCCAGCCCGAACAGAGGTAGGACTGAAGCTTTCTTT
CASPNRGRTEAFF
>TRBV3-1|many|TRBJ1-5|TRBD1
TGTGCCAGCAGCCGATTTACAGGGGAGAGCCAGCATTTT
CASSRFTGESQHF
>TRBV29-1|many|TRBJ2-7|TRBD1
TGCAGCGTTGTAAGGACAGGGGGTTCCTACGAGCAGTACTTC
CSVVRTGGSYEQYF
>TRBV7-9|-|TRBJ1-4|-
TGTGCCAGCAGCTTATCTCGGACAGCATTCGATAATGAAAAACTGTTTTTT
CASSLSRTAFDNEKLFF
>TRBV11-2|many|TRBJ2-7|-
TGTGCCAGCAGCTTAGAAAGGACAAGTTACGAGCAGTACTTC
CASSLERTSYEQYF
>TRBV14|few|TRBJ2-1|TRBD2
TGTGCCAGCAGCCCTGCAGGACTAGCGGGATATTACAATGAGCAGTTCTTC
CASSPAGLAGYYNEQFF
>TRBV30|many|TRBJ2-2|-
TGTGCCTGGAGTCACCTGCCAGATCCCGGAACCGGGGAGCTGTTTTTT
CAWSHLPDPGTGELFF
>TRBV25-1|-|TRBJ2-7|-
TGTGCCAGCAGCGCCGATGGGATCTCCTACGAGCAGTACTTC
CASSADGISYEQYF
>TRBV6-1|many|TRBJ1-1|-
TGTGCCAGCAGGCCTACAGGGCGCCCTGAAGCTTTCTTT
CASRPTGRPEAFF
>TRBV7-3|many|TRBJ2-3|TRBD2
TGTGCCAGCAGCTTTGCGGGAGGTCCCACAGATACGCAGTATTTT
CASSFAGGPTDTQYF
>TRBV5-1|many|TRBJ2-7|TRBD2
TGCGCCAGGCCTGCGACAGCGGGAGGGAACGGCTCCTACGAGCAGTACTTC
CARPATAGGNGSYEQYF
>TRBV7-3|-|TRBJ1-6|TRBD1
TGTGCCAGCAGTCCAACGGGACAGGGACCAAATTCACCCCTCCACTTT
CASSPTGQGPNSPLHF
>TRBV20-1|few|TRBJ2-3|TRBD2
TGCAGTGCTAGTGGATGGCGGGAGGAAGGAGATACGCAGTATTTT
CSASGWREEGDTQYF
>TRBV20-1|few|TRBJ1-4|-
TGCAGTGCTAGCCATCTTCAGTTCAATGAAAAACTGTTTTTT
CSASHLQFNEKLFF
>TRBV5-1|-|TRBJ2-3|-
TGCGCCAGCAGCTTGGAGAGGGGCCCAGATACGCAGTATTTT
CASSLERGPDTQYF
>TRBV14|few|TRBJ2-3|TRBD2
TGTGCCAGCAGTGACTCAGCGGGAGGGCCAGATACGCAGTATTTT
CASSDSAGGPDTQYF
>TRBV19|once|TRBJ2-1|TRBD2
TGTGCCAGTAGTATAGATTCCGGACTAGTCCTCAATGAGCAGTTCTTC
CASSIDSGLVLNEQFF
>TRBV28|many|TRBJ2-7|TRBD2
TGTGCCAGCAGTGGGGCTAGCGGGGGGAGGGCAGTCTACGAGCAGTACTTC
CASSGASGGRAVYEQYF
>TRBV30|many|TRBJ1-1|-
TGTGCCTGGAGTGCCTTAGGGAACACTGAAGCTTTCTTT
CAWSALGNTEAFF
>TRBV7-3|-|TRBJ2-1|TRBD1
TGTGCCAGCAGCCGTTTCCGACAGGGGGCCAACAATGAGCAGTTCTTC
CASSRFRQGANNEQFF
>TRBV6-2/TRBV6-3|-|TRBJ2-7|TRBD2
TGTGCCAGCACCAATGGTGCGGGAGCCCCCTACGAGCAGTACTTC
CASTNGAGAPYEQYF
>TRBV13|many|TRBJ2-1|-
TGTGCCAGCAGCTACGGGGCAGATGGCGGGATCTTGGATGAGCAGTTCTTC
CASSYGADGGILDEQFF
>TRBV11-2|many|TRBJ2-7|-
TGTGCCAGCAGCTTAAACCGCCTCCGATACGAGCAGTACTTC
CASSLNRLRYEQYF
>TRBV5-6|-|TRBJ1-3|TRBD1
TGTGCCAGCAGCTTACTGACAGGGCCTCTCTCTGGAAACACCATATATTTT
CASSLLTGPLSGNTIYF
>TRBV28|-|TRBJ2-1|-
TGTGCCAGCAGTTTCACGGGATCCTCCTACAATGAGCAGTTCTTC
CASSFTGSSYNEQFF
>TRBV7-3|many|TRBJ2-3|TRBD2
TGTGCCAGCAGCTTAGGCGGCGGGAGAGACACAGATACGCAGTATTTT
CASSLGGGRDTDTQYF
>TRBV27|many|TRBJ2-7|-
TGTGCCAGCAGTTTCGGGGTAGCGGCACACTCCTACGAGCAGTACTTC
CASSFGVAAHSYEQYF
>TRBV29-1|-|TRBJ2-1|TRBD2
TGCACCGGGACTAGCGGGAGGAGGTCCTACAATGAGCAGTTCTTC
CTGTSGRRSYNEQFF
>TRBV12-3/TRBV12-4|many|TRBJ1-1|-
TGTGCCAGCAGTTTATCAGCCATCATGAACACTGAAGCTTTCTTT
CASSLSAIMNTEAFF
>TRBV10-3|many|TRBJ2-7|TRBD1
TGTGCCATCATGGACAGGTCAACCTACGAGCAGTACTTC
CAIMDRSTYEQYF
>TRBV19|-|TRBJ2-6|TRBD2
TGTGCCAGTAGTATCCCGGGGGGTGCCGGGGCCAACGTCCTGACTTTC
CASSIPGGAGANVLTF
>TRBV3-1|many|TRBJ2-5|-
TGTGCCAGCAGCCAAGATGGGACCGGAAGGGGGGAGACCCAGTACTTC
CASSQDGTGRGETQYF
>TRBV20-1|-|TRBJ2-1|TRBD2
TGCAGTGCTAGAGTTAGCGGGGTGAATGAGCAGTTCTTC
CSARVSGVNEQFF
>TRBV5-1|-|TRBJ2-3|TRBD2
TGCGCCAGCAGCTTGGGAAAGACTAGCGGGACCACAGATACGCAGTATTTT
CASSLGKTSGTTDTQYF
>TRBV28|-|TRBJ1-3|TRBD1
TGTGCCAGCAGTTTGACAGGGGTGGGAAACACCATATATTTT
CASSLTGVGNTIYF
>TRBV20-1|many|TRBJ2-2|-
TGCAGTGCTAGAGATCGCCGAGGACCATACACCGGGGAGCTGTTTTTT
CSARDRRGPYTGELFF
>TRBV7-9|-|TRBJ2-2|-
TGTGCCAGCAGCCGTACGACAGGTCCCGGGGAGCTGTTTTTT
CASSRTTGPGELFF
>TRBV19|-|TRBJ2-3|TRBD2
TGTGCCAGTAGTCCCCGAAGAGTAGCGGGTTCCGCAGATACGCAGTATTTT
CASSPRRVAGSADTQYF
>TRBV12-5|few|TRBJ2-4|-
TGTGCTAGTCTCCCGACCCAGGGGAAAAACATTCAGTACTTC
CASLPTQGKNIQYF